This is a list of T cell receptor beta chains from one sample in a study of cytotoxic CD8 clonotypes in ibrutinib-treated CLL. TCRdb's table, derived via immunoSEQ multiplex PCR, lists solely in-frame clones and lacks some. In the table there are over 150,000 clones, about 72% of which are singletons. The sample consisted of PBMCs, taken after 24 months of ibrutinib treatment. Source of these receptors: a human donor with chronic lymphocytic leukemia. Both conserved end residues are part of each CDR3. The order of the fields is V gene, D gene, clone size, J gene, CDR3 DNA, CDR3 protein. D genes are given only for firm matches. Size values are once, few and many counts, or a class for expanded clones, and some rows have none.

>TRBV27|TRBD1|-|TRBJ2-1
TGTGCCAGCAGTCCGCGACAGGGGGCTTTCAATGAGCAGTTCTTC
CASSPRQGAFNEQFF
>TRBV15|-|-|TRBJ1-2
TGTGCCACCAGCAGAGACATACAGGCGAGGGGCTACACCTTC
CATSRDIQARGYTF
>TRBV7-8|TRBD1|few|TRBJ1-2
TGTGCCAGCAGCCACAGGGGGAACTATGGCTACACCTTC
CASSHRGNYGYTF
>TRBV5-1|-|-|TRBJ2-1
TGCGCCAGCAGGGACTTGCGTGGGCCCTACAATGAGCAGTTCTTC
CASRDLRGPYNEQFF
>TRBV10-3|TRBD2|-|TRBJ2-1
TGTGCCATCAGGGATATACTAGCGGCCTCCTACAATGAGCAGTTCTTC
CAIRDILAASYNEQFF
>TRBV7-6|-|-|TRBJ2-7
TGTGCCAGCAGCTTAGGGCGCGGGGTCATTTCCTACGAGCAGTACTTC
CASSLGRGVISYEQYF
>TRBV25-1|TRBD2|-|TRBJ2-1
TGTGCCAGCACTACTAGCGGGAGCTACAATGAGCAGTTCTTC
CASTTSGSYNEQFF
>TRBV9|-|-|TRBJ2-5
TGTGCCAGCAGCGTAGGGAGGGCTGGTTATTTAGGAGAGACCCAGTACTTC
CASSVGRAGYLGETQYF
>TRBV28|-|-|TRBJ2-7
TGTGCCAGCAGTTTACAAGGCAAGGAGCAGTACTTC
CASSLQGKEQYF
>TRBV18|-|-|TRBJ2-7
TGTGCCAGCTCACGAGGACAAGCGGACGAGCAGTACTTC
CASSRGQADEQYF
>TRBV5-5|-|-|TRBJ2-7
TGTGCCAGCAGCTTGGCAGGGTGGGGTGGGAGAAGCTACGAGCAGTACTTC
CASSLAGWGGRSYEQYF
>TRBV5-4|TRBD1|-|TRBJ2-7
TGTGCCAGCAGATATACCAGGACAGGGGTGGCCTCCGAGCAGTACTTC
CASRYTRTGVASEQYF
>TRBV2|TRBD2|few|TRBJ2-3
TGTGCCAGCAGGATCCAGACTAGCTTCATCCCAGATACGCAGTATTTT
CASRIQTSFIPDTQYF
>TRBV25-1|-|-|TRBJ2-1
TGTGCCAGCAGTTATTCATATGAGCAGTTCTTC
CASSYSYEQFF
>TRBV27|TRBD2|-|TRBJ2-2
TGTGCCAGCAGCTGGGGGACTAGCGTTAGCGGGGAGCTGTTTTTT
CASSWGTSVSGELFF
>TRBV19|-|-|TRBJ1-5
TGTGCCAGTACTCGACAGTCCAGCAATCAGCCCCAGCATTTT
CASTRQSSNQPQHF
>TRBV28|-|-|TRBJ1-3
TGTGCCAGCAGGCGTATAATTACAGGCCCCAAGACCATATATTTT
CASRRIITGPKTIYF
>TRBV4-3|-|-|TRBJ2-3
TGCGCCAGCAGCCACGGGGCCGGAACAGACACAGATACGCAGTATTTT
CASSHGAGTDTDTQYF
>TRBV4-2|TRBD2|-|TRBJ2-5
TGTGCCAGCAGCCGCCAACTAGCGGGAGGCCCCCAAGAGACCCAGTACTTC
CASSRQLAGGPQETQYF
>TRBV6-5|-|few|TRBJ1-4
TGTGCCAGCAGTTACTCCCCGGGGGCGCCTAATGAAAAACTGTTTTTT
CASSYSPGAPNEKLFF
>TRBV11-3|TRBD2|-|TRBJ2-2
TGTGCCAGCAGCCTTCGAAAGGGACTAGCGGAGAACACCGGGGAGCTGTTTTTT
CASSLRKGLAENTGELFF
>TRBV19|-|-|TRBJ1-1
TGTGCCAGTAGTGATGCGGCGACAGAAGCTTTCTTT
CASSDAATEAFF
>TRBV2|-|few|TRBJ1-2
TGTGCCAGCCGACGCGTGGGAGATGGCTACACCTTC
CASRRVGDGYTF
>TRBV5-1|-|-|TRBJ2-1
TGCGCCAGCAGCTGGAGCGAGGGGGGCTCCTACAATGAGCAGTTCTTC
CASSWSEGGSYNEQFF
>TRBV5-4|-|few|TRBJ2-1
TGTGCCAGCAGCGGGATACTAGACGAGCAGTTCTTC
CASSGILDEQFF
>TRBV18|TRBD2|-|TRBJ2-1
TGTGCCAGCTCACCACTTTATCTAGCGGGGCTAAATGAGCAGTTCTTC
CASSPLYLAGLNEQFF
>TRBV10-3|-|-|TRBJ1-1
TGTGCCATCAGTGGAGGCCGGGACACTGAAGCTTTCTTT
CAISGGRDTEAFF
>TRBV19|TRBD2|-|TRBJ2-5
TGTGCCAGTAGTATTTTGGGGAGGGAGGAGACCCAGTACTTC
CASSILGREETQYF